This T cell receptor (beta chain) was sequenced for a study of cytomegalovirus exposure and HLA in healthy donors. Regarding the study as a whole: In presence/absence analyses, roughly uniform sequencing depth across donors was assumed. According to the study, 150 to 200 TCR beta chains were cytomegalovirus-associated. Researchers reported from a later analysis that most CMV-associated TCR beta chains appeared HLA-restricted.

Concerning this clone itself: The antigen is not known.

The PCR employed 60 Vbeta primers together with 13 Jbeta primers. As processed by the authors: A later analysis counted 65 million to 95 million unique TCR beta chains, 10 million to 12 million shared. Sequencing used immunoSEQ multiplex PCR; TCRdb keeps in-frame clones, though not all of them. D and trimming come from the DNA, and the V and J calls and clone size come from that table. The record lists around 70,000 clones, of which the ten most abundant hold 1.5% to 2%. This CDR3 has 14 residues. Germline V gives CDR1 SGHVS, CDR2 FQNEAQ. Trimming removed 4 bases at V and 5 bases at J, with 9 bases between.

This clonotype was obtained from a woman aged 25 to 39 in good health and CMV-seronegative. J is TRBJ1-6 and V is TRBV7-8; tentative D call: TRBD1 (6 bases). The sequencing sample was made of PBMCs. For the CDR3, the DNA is TGTGCCAGCAGCTCGACAGGAAATAATTCACCCCTCCACTTT. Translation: CASSSTGNNSPLHF.